This entry features one T cell receptor beta chain sequence. Its antigen is undetermined. V lost 1 base and J lost 4, with 13 bases in between. Germline loops: CDR1 SGHDN, CDR2 FVKESK. This CDR3 spans 15 amino acids. These data originate in a study of cytomegalovirus exposure and HLA in healthy donors. General study results and limits: Within the 120 validation repertoires, first-cohort TCR clusters tended to co-occur, according to a later analysis. Under in vitro conditions, three CMV-associated chains were confirmed as specific for CMV antigens. The listing of roughly 160 TCR beta chains classed them as cytomegalovirus-associated. While the bulk of TCR sequences proved rare, some public TCRs turned up in many donors.

Method: immunoSEQ multiplex PCR; TCRdb's copy keeps in-frame clones and lacks some. The repertoire consists of roughly 250,000 clones, with nearly 90% occurring once and the leading ten covering roughly 0.4%. The origin of this receptor is a woman aged 18-35 years in good health and CMV-seronegative. The chain is built from TRBV14 and TRBJ2-5; D might be TRBD2 (7 bases). The sequenced sample consisted of PBMCs. The DNA of the CDR3 is TGTGCCAGCAGCCAAGGAACGGGGGGCGTAGAGACCCAGTACTTC. It translates to CASSQGTGGVETQYF.